One sample yielded the 23 T cell receptor beta chains listed below, sequenced in a study of T cells in narcolepsy. Using immunoSEQ multiplex PCR, the repertoire was profiled, and TCRdb retains in-frame clones only, with some absent. The table shows about 30,000 clones, with around 82% occurring only once. The sample consisted of CD45RA- memory CD4+ T cells from PBMCs. These receptors were obtained from a human donor with narcolepsy.

The chain has TRBV7-9 and TRBJ1-2; 12 bases fit TRBD1. CDR1 SEHNR and CDR2 FQNEAQ come from the germline V gene (reference sequence). Losses at the gene ends were 4 bases for V and 8 bases for J; bases not matched to a gene: 14. This CDR3 is built from 17 residues. This CDR3 is CASSSNKAGQGAGGYTF. CDR3 nucleotide sequence: TGTGCCAGCAGCTCGAATAAAGCGGGACAGGGGGCGGGAGGCTACACCTTC.

This clone has more than one count but fewer than ten. This chain uses TRBV25-1 with TRBJ1-2; 8 nucleotides line up with TRBD1. Germline trimming cut 1 base from V and 7 bases from J; bases unmatched to any gene: 2. CDR1 and CDR2 from the germline V gene are MGHDK and SYGVNS. The CDR3 length is 13 residues. The CDR3 region has the DNA TGTGCCAGCAGTGAATCAGGGGGCAGTGGCTACACCTTC. Its translation is CASSESGGSGYTF.

The J gene is TRBJ1-3, the V gene TRBV28, with 9 positions matching TRBD1. Germline V gene sequence: CDR1 MDHEN, CDR2 SYDVKM. V was pared by 7 bases and J by 4 bases, with 5 bases of the junction left unmatched. The CDR3 runs 14 residues. CDR3 sequence reads: CASKTGGQGNTIYF. In DNA, the CDR3 is TGTGCCAGCAAGACAGGGGGTCAAGGAAACACCATATATTTT.

The chain recombines TRBV4-2 with TRBJ2-5; 7 bases map to TRBD1. Germline-derived CDR1 and CDR2 are LGHNA and YNFKEQ. V was clipped by 5 bases and J by 6 bases; unmatched bases: 6. The CDR3 consists of 13 residues. The CDR3 region has the DNA TGTGCCAGCAGCTTTCGACAGGGCCAGACCCAGTACTTC. The encoded protein is CASSFRQGQTQYF.

The rearrangement uses TRBV11-2 and TRBJ2-5; 8 bases line up with TRBD2. The germline CDR1 and CDR2 sequences are SGHAT and FQNNGV. The CDR3 length is 14 residues. V shed 2 bases, J shed 5 bases, and the junction held 4 bases outside the gene matches. Here the CDR3 reads CASSLSGSWETQYF. The CDR3 region has the DNA TGTGCCAGCAGCTTAAGCGGGAGTTGGGAGACCCAGTACTTC.

This clone has just a few counts. The chain links TRBV19 to TRBJ1-4; D might be TRBD1 (5 bases). Germline assignment: CDR1 LNHDA and CDR2 SQIVND (reference sequence). The ends were cut back, 7 bases at V and 8 bases at J, with 23 bases in the middle. The CDR3 length is 16 residues. Here the CDR3 DNA reads TGTGCCAGTACTGGGATTGGGGCGCAAGAAAAAGAAAAACTGTTTTTT. Amino acid sequence: CASTGIGAQEKEKLFF.

Comment on this clone: Other DNA sequences of this sample code for an identical CDR3. CDR3 loop: CASSLRSAGGETQYF. The CDR3 nucleotides read TGTGCCAGCAGCTTGAGGTCGGCAGGAGGAGAGACCCAGTACTTC. The chain combines TRBV5-4 with TRBJ2-5; D might be TRBD2 (5 bases). This CDR3 is built from 15 residues. Trimming removed 1 base at V and 4 bases at J, with 14 bases between. CDR1 is SGHNT and CDR2 is YYREEE in the germline V gene (reference sequence).

This clone appeared a few times. The gene calls are TRBV7-6 and TRBJ1-2, with TRBD1 as a possible D gene (6 bases). The germline V gene has CDR1 SGHVS and CDR2 FNYEAQ. CDR3 size: 14 residues. Trimming left V 5 bases short and J 5 bases short, with 15 bases between. The CDR3 DNA reads TGTGCCAGCAGCCCAGGCGGGACATCGTATGGCTACACCTTC. Encoded protein: CASSPGGTSYGYTF.

V is TRBV28 and J is TRBJ2-1, with TRBD2 as a possible D gene (5 bases). With 3 bases removed from V and 7 bases from J, the gap between germline ends came to 16 bases. This CDR3 has 15 amino acids. Per the germline V gene, CDR1 is MDHEN and CDR2 is SYDVKM. DNA of the CDR3: TGTGCCAGCAGTTTGGACTCGCGGACCCTTAATGAGCAGTTCTTC. It yields the protein CASSLDSRTLNEQFF. The complete variable domain, with remaining parts taken from reference TRBV28 and TRBJ2-1, reads DVKVTQSSRYLVKRTGEKVFLECVQDMDHENMFWYRQDPGLGLRLIYFSYDVKMKEKGDIPEGYSVSREKKERFSLILESASTNQTSMYLCASSLDSRTLNEQFFGPGTRLTVL.

The chain is built from TRBV30 and TRBJ2-6, with 8 positions matching TRBD2. J was trimmed by 3 bases and V by 1 base; bases with no gene match: 8. The CDR3 extends over 17 amino acids. CDR1 GTSNPN and CDR2 SVGIG come from the germline V gene (reference sequence). The CDR3 nucleotides read TGTGCCTGGAGTGGTAGCGGGGCTGGCTTTGGGGCCAACGTCCTGACTTTC. As protein: CAWSGSGAGFGANVLTF.

The CDR3 here is CASSDLLGGYGYTF. The CDR3 nucleotides read TGTGCCAGCAGTGACCTCCTAGGGGGCTATGGCTACACCTTC. The chain has TRBV6-1 and TRBJ1-2; D possibly corresponds to TRBD1 (6 bases). This CDR3 has 14 residues. Trimming took 3 bases from V and 4 from J, leaving 12 bases between them. The V gene's germline CDR1 is MNHNS and CDR2 SASEGT.

This clone was counted a few times. The V and J genes are TRBV18 and TRBJ1-1; D perhaps matches TRBD1 (5 bases). Germline V gives CDR1 KGHSH, CDR2 LQKENI. The CDR3 runs to 12 residues. The V and J ends lost 3 bases and 9 bases respectively, with 11 bases between them. The CDR3 DNA is TGTGCCAGCTCACCCGACCCAGGGCAAGCTTTCTTT. It is translated as CASSPDPGQAFF.

J is TRBJ2-5 and V is TRBV19; D unresolved. The CDR3 is 12 amino acids. The germline CDR1 and CDR2 sequences are LNHDA and SQIVND (reference sequence). Trimming pared 5 bases from V and 4 bases from J, leaving 8 bases between. The CDR3 DNA reads TGTGCCAGTAGTTATGAATCAGAGACCCAGTACTTC. This encodes CASSYESETQYF. The variable domain in full, completed from reference TRBV19 and TRBJ2-5, reads DGGITQSPKYLFRKEGQNVTLSCEQNLNHDAMYWYRQDPGQGLRLIYYSQIVNDFQKGDIAEGYSVSREKKESFPLTVTSAQKNPTAFYLCASSYESETQYFGPGTRLLVL.

This chain uses TRBV30 with TRBJ1-6, with D uncertain. Looked up from germline, CDR1 is GTSNPN and CDR2 is SVGIG (reference sequence). V was clipped by 4 bases and J by 0 bases, with 19 bases between them. The CDR3 covers 18 residues. The CDR3 sequence is CAWIDGKFKSSYNSPLHF. CDR3 sequence (DNA): TGTGCCTGGATTGACGGAAAGTTTAAAAGCTCCTATAATTCACCCCTCCACTTT. Based on the CDR3 plus reference TRBV30 and TRBJ1-6, the full variable domain is SQTIHQWPATLVQPVGSPLSLECTVEGTSNPNLYWYRQAAGRGLQLLFYSVGIGQISSEVPQNLSASRPQDRQFILSSKKLLLSDSGFYLCAWIDGKFKSSYNSPLHFGNGTRLTVT.

This clone appeared once. This chain connects TRBV5-4 to TRBJ1-1; a weak D match, TRBD1 (6 bases). CDR1 and CDR2 (germline): SGHNT, YYREEE (reference sequence). CDR3 length: 13 amino acids. V lost 5 bases, J lost 4 bases, and 12 bases lay in between. The CDR3 coding sequence is TGTGCCAGCAGTGAGGACAGTTTCACTGAAGCTTTCTTT. It encodes CASSEDSFTEAFF. Combining the CDR3 with reference TRBV5-4 and TRBJ1-1 gives the whole variable domain ETGVTQSPTHLIKTRGQQVTLRCSSQSGHNTVSWYQQALGQGPQFIFQYYREEENGRGNFPPRFSGLQFPNYSSELNVNALELDDSALYLCASSEDSFTEAFFGQGTRLTVV.

The chain combines TRBV2 with TRBJ1-4; the match to TRBD1 covers 7 bases. Germline V CDR1 and CDR2: SNHLY, FYNNEI. CDR3 size: 16 residues. Unmatched junction bases numbered 13, after V lost 4 bases and J lost 8 bases. For the CDR3, the DNA is TGTGCCAGCAGTGGAAGACAGACAGGGATTGACGAAAAACTGTTTTTT. It specifies CASSGRQTGIDEKLFF.

The rearrangement links TRBV2 to TRBJ2-7; possibly TRBD2 for D (6 bases). The germline V gene encodes CDR1 SNHLY and CDR2 FYNNEI. Trimming pared 8 bases from V and 2 bases from J, leaving 10 bases between. The CDR3 sequence is 12 residues long. The CDR3 region has the DNA TGTGCCAGCGGGGGGAGGCCCTACGAGCAGTACTTC. Amino acids: CASGGRPYEQYF.

The genes are TRBV7-3 and TRBJ1-2, with a tentative D call TRBD1 (5 bases). CDR1 is SGHTA and CDR2 is FQGTGA in the germline V gene. This CDR3 comprises 14 residues. Trimming left V 8 bases short and J 0 bases short, with 13 bases between. The chain's CDR3 is CASAPGQANYGYTF. DNA for the CDR3: TGTGCCAGCGCCCCCGGACAAGCTAACTATGGCTACACCTTC. The complete variable domain, with remaining parts taken from reference TRBV7-3 and TRBJ1-2, reads GAGVSQTPSNKVTEKGKYVELRCDPISGHTALYWYRQSLGQGPEFLIYFQGTGAADDSGLPNDRFFAVRPEGSVSTLKIQRTERGDSAVYLCASAPGQANYGYTFGSGTRLTVV.

V and J are TRBV28 and TRBJ2-1; 10 bases agree with TRBD1. V lost 7 bases and J lost 12; bases outside the gene matches: 12. The CDR3 is 14 amino acids. Germline CDR1 is MDHEN and CDR2 is SYDVKM. The CDR3 is CASKGTGAALGQFF. CDR3 DNA: TGTGCCAGCAAAGGGACAGGGGCCGCGTTGGGGCAGTTCTTC.

This clone was recorded only once. This sequence joins TRBV9 and TRBJ2-3, with 9 bases fitting TRBD2. Germline CDR1 is SGDLS and CDR2 is YYNGEE. The CDR3 loop spans 16 amino acids. V was pared by 3 bases and J by 3 bases, with 8 bases of the junction left unmatched. The CDR3 sequence is CASSAYSGSGTDTQYF. In DNA form, the CDR3 reads TGTGCCAGCAGCGCCTATAGCGGGAGCGGAACAGATACGCAGTATTTT.

The chain links TRBV6-1 to TRBJ2-3; no clear D gene. This CDR3 contains 14 residues. Trimming pared 5 bases from V and 3 bases from J, leaving 12 bases between. Germline assignment: CDR1 MNHNS and CDR2 SASEGT. The DNA for the CDR3 is TGTGCCAGCAGTCGGGTAAACCCTACAGATACGCAGTATTTT. The encoded protein is CASSRVNPTDTQYF.

This clone has only a few counts. The chain has TRBV7-2 and TRBJ1-2; the D is unclear. Trimming took 1 base from V and 5 from J, leaving 8 bases between them. The CDR3 is made up of 13 amino acids. The germline V gene has CDR1 SGHTA and CDR2 FQGNSA. The chain's CDR3 is CASSLVDGYGYTF. The CDR3 bases are TGTGCCAGCAGCTTAGTGGATGGGTATGGCTACACCTTC. The whole variable domain, filled in from reference TRBV7-2 and TRBJ1-2, reads GAGVSQSPSNKVTEKGKDVELRCDPISGHTALYWYRQSLGQGLEFLIYFQGNSAPDKSGLPSDRFSAERTGGSVSTLTIQRTQQEDSAVYLCASSLVDGYGYTFGSGTRLTVV.

This clone was recorded a few times. The CDR3 ends on some other residue instead of the conserved phenylalanine or tryptophan, so this is likely a read error. No DNA is shown, since the ends of the CDR3 on it are uncertain; the CDR3 is the one TCRdb lists. V gene TRBV12-2 combines with J gene TRBJ1-1. TRBV12-2 is listed as a pseudogene. The CDR3 contains 11 residues when both ends are counted. The CDR3 here is CASRLGSGADG.